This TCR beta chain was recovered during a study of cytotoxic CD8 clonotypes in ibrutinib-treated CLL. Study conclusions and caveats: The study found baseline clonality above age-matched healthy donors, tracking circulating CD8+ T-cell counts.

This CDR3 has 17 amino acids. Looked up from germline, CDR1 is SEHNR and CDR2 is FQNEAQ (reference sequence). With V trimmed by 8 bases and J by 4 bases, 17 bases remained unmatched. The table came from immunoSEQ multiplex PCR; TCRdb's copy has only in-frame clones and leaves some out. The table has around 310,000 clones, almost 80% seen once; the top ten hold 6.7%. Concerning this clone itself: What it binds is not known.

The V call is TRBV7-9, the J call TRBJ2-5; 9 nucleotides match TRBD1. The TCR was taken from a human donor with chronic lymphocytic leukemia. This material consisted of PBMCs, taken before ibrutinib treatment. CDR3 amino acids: CASRNAPGQGGRETQYF. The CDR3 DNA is TGTGCCAGCCGAAACGCCCCGGGACAGGGAGGAAGAGAGACCCAGTACTTC.